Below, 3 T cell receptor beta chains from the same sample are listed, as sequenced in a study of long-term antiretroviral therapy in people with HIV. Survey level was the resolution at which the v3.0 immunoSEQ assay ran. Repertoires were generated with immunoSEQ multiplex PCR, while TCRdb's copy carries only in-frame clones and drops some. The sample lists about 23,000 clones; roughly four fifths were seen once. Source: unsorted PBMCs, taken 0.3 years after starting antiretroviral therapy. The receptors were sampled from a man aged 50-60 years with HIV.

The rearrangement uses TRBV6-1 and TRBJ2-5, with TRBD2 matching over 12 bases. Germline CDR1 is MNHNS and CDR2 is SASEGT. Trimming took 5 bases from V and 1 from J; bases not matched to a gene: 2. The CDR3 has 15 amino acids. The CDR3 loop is CASSTSGGPQETQYF. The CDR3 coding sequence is TGTGCCAGCAGTACTAGCGGGGGGCCCCAAGAGACCCAGTACTTC.

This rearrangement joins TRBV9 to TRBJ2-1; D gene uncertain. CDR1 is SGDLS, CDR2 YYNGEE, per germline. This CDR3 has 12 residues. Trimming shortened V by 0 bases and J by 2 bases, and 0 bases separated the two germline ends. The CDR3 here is CASSVAYNEQFF. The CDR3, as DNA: TGTGCCAGCAGCGTAGCCTACAATGAGCAGTTCTTC. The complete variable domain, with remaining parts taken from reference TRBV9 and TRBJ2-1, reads DSGVTQTPKHLITATGQRVTLRCSPRSGDLSVYWYQQSLDQGLQFLIQYYNGEERAKGNILERFSAQQFPDLHSELNLSSLELGDSALYFCASSVAYNEQFFGPGTRLTVL.

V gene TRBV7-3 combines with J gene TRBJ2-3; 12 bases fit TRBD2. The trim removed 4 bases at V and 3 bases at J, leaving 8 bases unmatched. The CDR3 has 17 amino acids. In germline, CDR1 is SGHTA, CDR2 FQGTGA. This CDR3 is CASSSPTSGGITDTQYF. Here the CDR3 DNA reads TGTGCCAGCAGCTCCCCGACTAGCGGGGGTATAACAGATACGCAGTATTTT. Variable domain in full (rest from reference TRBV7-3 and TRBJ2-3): GAGVSQTPSNKVTEKGKYVELRCDPISGHTALYWYRQSLGQGPEFLIYFQGTGAADDSGLPNDRFFAVRPEGSVSTLKIQRTERGDSAVYLCASSSPTSGGITDTQYFGPGTRLTVL.